This TCR beta chain was sequenced during a study of T cells after posttransplantation cyclophosphamide. Trimming shortened V by 0 bases and J by 0 bases, and 11 bases separated the two germline ends. This CDR3 has 16 residues. Germline V gene sequence: CDR1 SGDLS, CDR2 YYNGEE. Cells defined as naive were viable CD3+CD4+ or CD3+CD8+ and CCR7+CD45RA+CD45RO-CD95-CD27+CD28+. This related bone marrow graft donor gave peripheral blood on the day of marrow donation. This table comes from immunoSEQ multiplex PCR, and its TCRdb copy is limited to in-frame clones, with some not included. This table has tens of thousands of clones, over 75% appearing once.

This chain uses TRBV9 with TRBJ2-3; D may be TRBD1 (5 bases). The origin of this receptor is a man aged 30-40 years in good health and a related stem cell transplant donor. What was sequenced was naive CD4+ T cells sorted from blood. The CDR3 spells CASSVGGRKSTDTQYF. For the CDR3, the DNA is TGTGCCAGCAGCGTAGGGGGCAGGAAGAGCACAGATACGCAGTATTTT.